Below, 32 T cell receptor beta chains from the same sample are listed, as sequenced in a study of spatial heterogeneity in lung cancer. MiXCR, run by TCRdb on the 5' RACE reads, gives a single entry per CDR3 protein. This table has about 7,000 distinct CDR3 sequences, about 8.6% appearing once. The time point is: sample taken at primary tumor resection. The sample was PBMCs, taken at surgery. These receptors were taken from a male donor with early-stage non-small cell lung cancer.

The CDR3 DNA is TGCAGTGCTAGAGGGGGACAGTTGAACGGCTACACCTTC. It specifies CSARGGQLNGYTF. The V gene is TRBV20-1, the J gene TRBJ1-2; 7 bases align to TRBD1. Germline lookup yields CDR1 DFQATT and CDR2 SNEGSKA (reference sequence). This CDR3 has 13 amino acids. Germline trimming cut 1 base from V and 8 bases from J; bases unmatched to any gene: 7.

This clonotype was counted ten times or more. This chain uses TRBV7-6 with TRBJ1-6; TRBD1 matches at 7 bases. V was clipped by 1 base and J by 10 bases; unmatched bases: 4. This CDR3 spans 14 amino acids. From germline, CDR1 is SGHVS and CDR2 FNYEAQ. CDR3 region: CASSLGQGDSPLHF. The CDR3 DNA is TGTGCCAGCAGCTTAGGACAGGGTGACTCACCCCTCCACTTT.

This clonotype was recorded at least ten times. The V gene is TRBV7-2, the J gene TRBJ1-2, with unresolved D. CDR1 is SGHTA, CDR2 FQGNSA, per germline. The CDR3 is 13 residues long. V gave up 4 bases and J gave up 2 bases, with 8 bases separating them. The CDR3 DNA sequence: TGTGCCAGCAGCTCTGGCCAGAACTATGGCTACACCTTC. Translated, it gives CASSSGQNYGYTF. Filled out from reference TRBV7-2 and TRBJ1-2, the complete variable domain reads GAGVSQSPSNKVTEKGKDVELRCDPISGHTALYWYRQSLGQGLEFLIYFQGNSAPDKSGLPSDRFSAERTGGSVSTLTIQRTQQEDSAVYLCASSSGQNYGYTFGSGTRLTVV.

This clonotype was seen repeatedly, ten times or more. The chain carries TRBV20-1 and TRBJ2-2; TRBD2 is a possible D gene (5 bases). Trimming pared 6 bases from V and 4 bases from J, leaving 15 bases between. Germline V gene lookup returns CDR1 DFQATT and CDR2 SNEGSKA (reference sequence). This CDR3 comprises 14 residues. The CDR3 DNA sequence: TGCAGTGCCGCTTTTGGGAGTGGCACCGGGGAGCTGTTTTTT. Amino acid sequence: CSAAFGSGTGELFF.

This clonotype came up many times. The V call is TRBV5-5, the J call TRBJ1-1; D is perhaps TRBD1 (6 bases). The CDR3 contains 15 residues. Trimming pared 0 bases from V and 3 bases from J, leaving 12 bases between. CDR1 SGHKS and CDR2 YYEKEE come from the germline V gene (reference sequence). CDR3 nucleotides: TGTGCCAGCAGCTTGGGAGGGGGGATTCACACTGAAGCTTTCTTT. Translated: CASSLGGGIHTEAFF.

This clonotype was seen repeatedly, ten times or more. V and J are TRBV11-3 and TRBJ2-3, with 9 bases lining up with TRBD2. This CDR3 has 16 amino acids. Germline V gene lookup returns CDR1 SGHNT and CDR2 YENEEA. The junction had 9 bases not matched to a gene; V was cut back by 8 bases and J by 0 bases. The DNA for the CDR3 is TGTGCCAGCGAGGTAGCGGGAGCCTTGAGCACAGATACGCAGTATTTT. Residues: CASEVAGALSTDTQYF. Looking up the rest from reference TRBV11-3 and TRBJ2-3 gives the full variable domain: EAGVVQSPRYKIIEKKQPVAFWCNPISGHNTLYWYLQNLGQGPELLIRYENEEAVDDSQLPKDRFSAERLKGVDSTLKIQPAELGDSAVYLCASEVAGALSTDTQYFGPGTRLTVL.

In this sample, this clonotype turned up many times. The J gene is TRBJ2-6, the V gene TRBV27, with TRBD2 as a possible D gene (6 bases). The CDR3 sequence is 17 residues long. The germline V gene has CDR1 MNHEY and CDR2 SMNVEV (reference sequence). V was cut by 5 bases and J by 2 bases, with 16 bases left in between. The CDR3 DNA follows: TGTGCCAGCAGTCTACCCCCCCCGGGGGCTGGGGCCAACGTCCTGACTTTC. Translation: CASSLPPPGAGANVLTF.

This clonotype was counted ten times or more. The V gene is TRBV9, the J gene TRBJ2-2; D could derive from TRBD1 or TRBD2 (6 bases each). The CDR3 consists of 16 residues. The V gene's germline CDR1 is SGDLS and CDR2 YYNGEE. V lost 0 bases and J 4 bases, leaving 13 bases between the germline ends. As DNA, the CDR3 is TGTGCCAGCAGCGTAGTGGGGGGCGCGGGCACCGGGGAGCTGTTTTTT. Translation: CASSVVGGAGTGELFF.

This clonotype was recorded many times. The chain is built from TRBV7-8 and TRBJ2-7, with TRBD1 matching 9 bases. The germline V gene encodes CDR1 SGHVS and CDR2 FQNEAQ. This CDR3 has 15 amino acids. Trimming took 6 bases from V and 1 from J; bases not matched to a gene: 7. Here the CDR3 DNA reads TGTGCCAGCAGTCTCGGGACAGGGTCTTCCTACGAGCAGTACTTC. It codes for CASSLGTGSSYEQYF.

The chain uses TRBV19 and TRBJ2-3; a weak D match, TRBD1 (5 bases). The germline V gene has CDR1 LNHDA and CDR2 SQIVND (reference sequence). This CDR3 region has 14 residues. V was pared by 4 bases and J by 2 bases, with 10 bases between. In nucleotides, the CDR3 is TGTGCCAGTAGTAAGTCAGGGATCACAGATACGCAGTATTTT. Translation: CASSKSGITDTQYF.

This clonotype was observed at least ten times. V gene TRBV29-1 combines with J gene TRBJ1-2; no clear D gene. This CDR3 comprises 12 residues. V lost 2 bases and J lost 0, with 4 bases in between. Germline V gives CDR1 SQVTM, CDR2 ANQGSEA. In DNA, the CDR3 is TGCAGCGTTGAAACAGCTAACTATGGCTACACCTTC. Residues: CSVETANYGYTF.

This clonotype was seen at least ten times. The V gene is TRBV10-3, the J gene TRBJ1-1; D ambiguous. CDR3 length: 12 amino acids. Germline CDR1 and CDR2: ENHRY and SYGVKD. Trimming took off 2 bases at V and 4 bases at J, with 5 bases between the two ends. The DNA of the CDR3 is TGTGCCATCAGTGAGAAGGGCACTGAAGCTTTCTTT. Residues: CAISEKGTEAFF.

This clonotype was detected many times. The chain recombines TRBV20-1 with TRBJ2-1; D is uncertain. This CDR3 is 13 amino acids long. Trimming cost V 1 base and J 4 bases, with 8 bases left between them. Germline values: CDR1 DFQATT, CDR2 SNEGSKA (reference sequence). The CDR3 here is CSARVGIYNEQFF. CDR3 sequence (DNA): TGCAGTGCTAGAGTAGGGATATACAATGAGCAGTTCTTC.

This clonotype came up many times. The chain has TRBV4-3 and TRBJ2-7; D possibly corresponds to TRBD1 (6 bases). In germline, CDR1 is LGHNA, CDR2 YSLEER. Trimming stripped 3 bases from V and 1 base from J, with 16 bases between. This CDR3 contains 16 residues. The CDR3 spells CASSHDPGTFSYEQYF. In nucleotides, the CDR3 is TGCGCCAGCAGCCACGATCCCGGGACATTTTCCTACGAGCAGTACTTC.

This clonotype was counted many times. V gene TRBV29-1 combines with J gene TRBJ2-2; no clear D. This CDR3 has 11 residues. Trimming pared 5 bases from V and 3 bases from J, leaving 4 bases between. Germline CDR1 SQVTM, CDR2 ANQGSEA. This CDR3 reads CSVSYTGELFF. CDR3 nucleotide sequence: TGCAGCGTTTCTTACACCGGGGAGCTGTTTTTT.

This clonotype was observed many times. This chain joins TRBV23-1 and TRBJ2-7; perhaps TRBD1 as D (6 bases). TRBV23-1 is sorted into the ORF group, with uncertain function. The CDR3 has 16 amino acids. The V gene lost 4 bases and the J gene lost 5 bases, with 21 bases spanning the gap. As DNA, the CDR3 is TGCGCCAGCAGTCGGGCGTACAGGGTTGGGGTCCACGAGCAGTACTTC. Its protein is CASSRAYRVGVHEQYF.

There are many counts of this clonotype. The chain joins TRBV11-1 to TRBJ2-2, with a tentative D call TRBD2 (5 bases). V gave up 2 bases and J gave up 0 bases, with 13 bases separating them. The CDR3 runs 17 residues. The germline CDR1 and CDR2 sequences are SGHAT and FQDESV (reference sequence). As DNA, the CDR3 is TGTGCCAGCAGCTTATATCTGGATAGCGCGAACACCGGGGAGCTGTTTTTT. It codes for CASSLYLDSANTGELFF.

This chain joins TRBV7-9 and TRBJ1-2, with TRBD1 matching over 7 bases. The V segment lost 5 bases and the J segment 2 bases; nucleotides outside the gene matches: 8. Germline-derived CDR1 and CDR2 are SEHNR and FQNEAQ (reference sequence). CDR3 length: 15 amino acids. The CDR3 DNA sequence: TGTGCCAGCAGCCCCCAGGGGGAACGAAACTATGGCTACACCTTC. This translates into CASSPQGERNYGYTF.

As to this clonotype: A clone one base away is much larger, so this may be a read error. The V call is TRBV5-8, the J call TRBJ1-4; the match to TRBD1 covers 8 bases. The CDR3 extends over 14 amino acids. Germline V CDR1 and CDR2: SGHTS, YDEGEE. J gave up 7 bases and V 1 base, and 3 bases lay outside the gene matches. The CDR3, as DNA: TGTGCCAGCAGCTTGACAGGGGGGGTTGAAAAACTGTTTTTT. Its protein is CASSLTGGVEKLFF.

This clonotype was detected ten times or more. The J gene is TRBJ1-1, the V gene TRBV12-3 or TRBV12-4; TRBD1 might be the D (5 bases). V lost 6 bases to trimming and J lost 10 bases, with 18 bases between them. CDR3 size: 13 residues. The CDR3 coding sequence is TGTGCCAGCAGAGGGGATTCGGGTCTTAGAGCTTTCTTT. Translation: CASRGDSGLRAFF.

The V and J genes are TRBV4-1 and TRBJ2-5; D gene ambiguous. The V end lost 3 bases, the J end lost 0 bases, and 14 bases lay between the germline ends. The CDR3 covers 16 residues. Germline values: CDR1 MGHRA, CDR2 YSYEKL. CDR3 in DNA: TGCGCCAGCAGCCAGCTCAAGGCCGTCGACCAAGAGACCCAGTACTTC. Translating it yields CASSQLKAVDQETQYF.

There are many counts of this clonotype. The CDR3 here is CASSPGTSSDEQFF. CDR3 nucleotide sequence: TGTGCCAGCAGTCCCGGGACTAGTTCCGATGAGCAGTTCTTC. This chain links TRBV6-5 with TRBJ2-1; 8 bases are shared with TRBD2. V lost 5 bases and J lost 8; bases outside the gene matches: 8. The CDR3 contains 14 residues. The V gene's germline CDR1 is MNHEY and CDR2 SVGAGI.

Many counts were recorded for this clonotype. This rearrangement joins TRBV29-1 to TRBJ2-7, with TRBD2 matching 9 bases. The CDR3 is 13 residues long. V dropped 6 bases and J dropped 2; count of bases not matched to a gene: 5. From germline, CDR1 is SQVTM and CDR2 ANQGSEA. CDR3: CSVAGGTAYEQYF. In DNA, the CDR3 is TGCAGCGTCGCGGGAGGGACTGCCTACGAGCAGTACTTC.

This clonotype is medium-sized by share. The rearrangement links TRBV12-3 or TRBV12-4 to TRBJ2-1; D not resolved. Between the trimmed V and J ends, which lost 7 bases and 5 bases, there was a span of 9 bases. The CDR3 extends over 12 amino acids. CDR3 DNA: TGTGCCAGCACCCCAGAAAACAATGAGCAGTTCTTC. Protein sequence: CASTPENNEQFF.

This clonotype was counted many times. CDR3 amino acids: CASSLRRKAVRPNEKLFF. CDR3 sequence (DNA): TGTGCCAGCAGCTTGAGGCGGAAGGCAGTTCGTCCTAATGAAAAACTGTTTTTT. J is TRBJ1-4 and V is TRBV5-8; D call uncertain. V gave up 1 base and J gave up 3 bases, with 19 bases separating them. The CDR3 loop spans 18 amino acids. Germline-derived CDR1 and CDR2 are SGHTS and YDEGEE.

For this clonotype: A much more abundant neighbour one base away suggests this may be a read error. The chain carries TRBV27 and TRBJ2-5, with D uncertain. Germline CDR1 reads MNHEY; CDR2 reads SMNVEV (reference sequence). V was pared by 6 bases and J by 8 bases, with 13 bases between. This CDR3 spans 12 amino acids. This CDR3 is CASSVRQDTQYF. The CDR3 coding sequence is TGTGCCAGCAGCGTACGGCAGGACACCCAGTACTTC.

This clonotype has a count of ten or more. The chain is built from TRBV19 and TRBJ1-2, with TRBD1 identical over 10 bases. The CDR3 runs 16 residues. CDR1 and CDR2 from the germline V gene are LNHDA and SQIVND (reference sequence). V shed 7 bases, J shed 1 base, and the junction held 9 bases outside the gene matches. This CDR3 reads CASTYGTGAGNYGYTF. The CDR3, as DNA: TGTGCCAGTACCTACGGGACAGGGGCGGGTAACTATGGCTACACCTTC.

This clonotype occurred many times. The rearrangement joins TRBV20-1 to TRBJ2-7; D uncertain. Germline CDR1 reads DFQATT; CDR2 reads SNEGSKA (reference sequence). The CDR3 has 11 amino acids. V lost 0 bases, J lost 4 bases, and 4 bases lay in between. The CDR3 nucleotides are TGCAGTGCTAGAGAACAGTACGAGCAGTACTTC. This encodes CSAREQYEQYF.

The chain has TRBV20-1 and TRBJ2-3; D remains unclear. This CDR3 spans 13 amino acids. Trimming shortened V by 3 bases and J by 1 base, and 8 bases separated the two germline ends. The germline gives CDR1 DFQATT, CDR2 SNEGSKA (reference sequence). Here the CDR3 DNA reads TGCAGTGCTAGTTTCGTAGGCACAGATACGCAGTATTTT. Protein sequence: CSASFVGTDTQYF.

This clonotype came up many times. The rearrangement uses TRBV12-3 or TRBV12-4 and TRBJ2-7; 8 positions agree with TRBD1. V trimming: 6 bases; J trimming: 3 bases; junction bases outside the gene matches: 7. This CDR3 has 14 amino acids. The CDR3: CASRFGQGHYEQYF. As DNA, the CDR3 is TGTGCCAGCAGATTCGGACAGGGCCACTACGAGCAGTACTTC.

Ten or more counts support this clonotype. V and J are TRBV5-1 and TRBJ2-1, with 9 bases lining up with TRBD1. Looked up from germline, CDR1 is SGHRS and CDR2 is YFSETQ. The V segment lost 5 bases and the J segment 1 base; nucleotides outside the gene matches: 4. This CDR3 has 15 residues. The CDR3 DNA follows: TGCGCCAGCAGTTGGGGACAGGGTTCCTACAATGAGCAGTTCTTC. Translated: CASSWGQGSYNEQFF. Variable domain in full (rest from reference TRBV5-1 and TRBJ2-1): KAGVTQTPRYLIKTRGQQVTLSCSPISGHRSVSWYQQTPGQGLQFLFEYFSETQRNKGNFPGRFSGRQFSNSRSEMNVSTLELGDSALYLCASSWGQGSYNEQFFGPGTRLTVL.

The chain employs TRBV5-1 and TRBJ2-2; perhaps TRBD2 as D (6 bases). Trimming stripped 0 bases from V and 5 bases from J, with 8 bases between. Germline CDR1 and CDR2: SGHRS and YFSETQ. This CDR3 comprises 14 residues. The CDR3 DNA reads as TGCGCCAGCAGCTTGGCTAGCGAGACCGGGGAGCTGTTTTTT. Its translation: CASSLASETGELFF.